A single sample is the source of the 13 T cell receptor beta chains below, sequenced in a study of blood T cell repertoires in COVID-19 (dated by TCRdb to about 2020). Library prep was done by the immunoSEQ multiplex PCR assay. TCRdb obtained this table from immuneACCESS and retained in-frame rearrangements with V and J assigned. These tables miss some clones; where compared with another copy, unresolved V genes account for less than half of the shortfall, and the remainder is unexplained. The sample table shows about 70,000 clones, and more than 80% are seen once. Roughly 20% of the sample is taken by the ten largest. Sequenced: peripheral blood. The receptors here all came from a woman aged 70-85 years with acute or convalescent COVID-19.

The CDR3 region is CSVEPPQVPDNEQFF. In nucleotides, the CDR3 is TGCAGCGTTGAACCCCCTCAGGTCCCAGACAATGAGCAGTTCTTC. V and J are TRBV29-1 and TRBJ2-1, with D unresolved. Per germline, CDR1 SQVTM and CDR2 ANQGSEA. Trimming took off 2 bases at V and 5 bases at J, with 16 bases between the two ends. The CDR3 length is 15 residues.

V and J are TRBV11-2 and TRBJ2-5; 7 bases map to TRBD1. This CDR3 has 14 amino acids. Per the germline V gene, CDR1 is SGHAT and CDR2 is FQNNGV. V was pared by 3 bases and J by 5 bases, with 6 bases of the junction left unmatched. The CDR3 here is CASSLWQGVETQYF. CDR3 sequence (DNA): TGTGCCAGCAGCTTGTGGCAGGGGGTCGAGACCCAGTACTTC.

The V call is TRBV10-1, the J call TRBJ2-3; D perhaps matches TRBD1 (5 bases). Looked up from germline, CDR1 is WNHNN and CDR2 is SYGVQD (reference sequence). CDR3 length: 15 residues. The V end was cut by 4 bases, the J end by 0 bases, with 11 bases between. The CDR3 sequence is CASSVGDSSTDTQYF. The DNA of the CDR3 is TGCGCCAGCAGTGTTGGAGACAGTAGCACAGATACGCAGTATTTT.

V gene TRBV2 combines with J gene TRBJ2-1; 7 nucleotides agree with TRBD2. The CDR3 spans 14 residues. V lost 5 bases and J lost 9; bases outside the gene matches: 10. Germline V gives CDR1 SNHLY, CDR2 FYNNEI. CDR3 residues: CASSSGLGQIEQFF. In DNA, the CDR3 is TGTGCCAGCAGTTCCGGACTAGGTCAAATTGAGCAGTTCTTC.

The gene calls are TRBV14 and TRBJ2-1; TRBD2 matches 13 bases. Germline assignment: CDR1 SGHDN and CDR2 FVKESK. This CDR3 comprises 16 residues. V trimming: 4 bases; J trimming: 7 bases; junction bases outside the gene matches: 7. The CDR3 reads CASSPRLAGGRNEQFF. CDR3 nucleotides: TGTGCCAGCAGCCCCCGACTAGCGGGAGGTCGTAATGAGCAGTTCTTC. Drawing the rest from reference TRBV14 and TRBJ2-1, the complete variable domain is EAGVTQFPSHSVIEKGQTVTLRCDPISGHDNLYWYRRVMGKEIKFLLHFVKESKQDESGMPNNRFLAERTGGTYSTLKVQPAELEDSGVYFCASSPRLAGGRNEQFFGPGTRLTVL.

The chain couples TRBV5-1 to TRBJ2-3; TRBD2 is a possible D gene (5 bases). Deletions cut 0 bases from V and 1 base from J, with 6 bases between. This CDR3 contains 14 residues. Germline CDR1 is SGHRS and CDR2 is YFSETQ. For the CDR3, the DNA is TGCGCCAGCAGCTTGGATAGCGGCACAGATACGCAGTATTTT. Its protein product is CASSLDSGTDTQYF.

This clone was counted only a few times. The rearrangement uses TRBV14 and TRBJ2-4, with TRBD2 matching 12 bases. Germline V gives CDR1 SGHDN, CDR2 FVKESK. The length of the CDR3 is 20 residues. Trimming cost V 4 bases and J 6 bases; bases outside gene matches: 19. The CDR3 is CASSRRLAGVLGEEANIQYF. The CDR3 nucleotides read TGTGCCAGCAGCCGCCGACTAGCGGGAGTGTTAGGCGAGGAGGCAAACATTCAGTACTTC.

The chain joins TRBV7-2 to TRBJ1-3, with D perhaps TRBD1 (5 bases). Germline V gene lookup returns CDR1 SGHTA and CDR2 FQGNSA. Trimming stripped 1 base from V and 3 bases from J, with 7 bases between. CDR3 length: 14 amino acids. CDR3 loop: CASSLGQIGNTIYF. The CDR3 bases are TGTGCCAGCAGCTTAGGACAGATTGGAAACACCATATATTTT.

The chain links TRBV6-2 or TRBV6-3 to TRBJ1-5; unclear D gene. Trimming cost V 0 bases and J 6 bases, with 9 bases left between them. This CDR3 is 14 amino acids long. Germline CDR1 reads MNHEY; CDR2 reads SVGEGT. In DNA form, the CDR3 reads TGTGCCAGCAGTTACTCACTGGGCCTTCAGCCCCAGCATTTT. Protein: CASSYSLGLQPQHF.

The CDR3 spells CASSLEMMGYTF. DNA of the CDR3: TGTGCCAGCAGTTTAGAGATGATGGGCTACACCTTC. The chain uses TRBV28 and TRBJ1-2; D gene uncertain. Germline values: CDR1 MDHEN, CDR2 SYDVKM. V gave up 2 bases and J gave up 8 bases, with 9 bases separating them. The CDR3 totals 12 residues.

The V and J genes are TRBV3-1 (or the pseudogene TRBV3-2) and TRBJ2-7, with 7 bases aligning to TRBD2. J gave up 2 bases and V 4 bases, and 8 bases lay outside the gene matches. Germline V gives CDR1 LGHDT, CDR2 YNNKEL (reference sequence). This CDR3 comprises 15 residues. Here the CDR3 reads CASSPIRTRPYEQYF. The CDR3, as DNA: TGTGCCAGCAGCCCGATCCGGACTAGGCCCTACGAGCAGTACTTC.

In this sample, this clone turned up a few times. The gene calls are TRBV6-5 and TRBJ1-1; D is uncertain. The length of the CDR3 is 13 residues. Germline CDR1 and CDR2: MNHEY and SVGAGI. Trimming pared 6 bases from V and 3 bases from J, leaving 11 bases between. CDR3 in amino acids: CASRVAGYTEAFF. The CDR3 DNA reads TGTGCCAGCAGGGTGGCGGGCTACACTGAAGCTTTCTTT.

The V gene is TRBV7-2, the J gene TRBJ2-7, with unresolved D. Germline CDR1 reads SGHTA; CDR2 reads FQGNSA. This CDR3 has 13 residues. The V gene lost 2 bases and the J gene lost 7 bases, with 12 bases spanning the gap. Written as DNA, the CDR3 is TGTGCCAGCAGCTTAACATCCGCATGGGAGCAGTACTTC. It yields the protein CASSLTSAWEQYF.